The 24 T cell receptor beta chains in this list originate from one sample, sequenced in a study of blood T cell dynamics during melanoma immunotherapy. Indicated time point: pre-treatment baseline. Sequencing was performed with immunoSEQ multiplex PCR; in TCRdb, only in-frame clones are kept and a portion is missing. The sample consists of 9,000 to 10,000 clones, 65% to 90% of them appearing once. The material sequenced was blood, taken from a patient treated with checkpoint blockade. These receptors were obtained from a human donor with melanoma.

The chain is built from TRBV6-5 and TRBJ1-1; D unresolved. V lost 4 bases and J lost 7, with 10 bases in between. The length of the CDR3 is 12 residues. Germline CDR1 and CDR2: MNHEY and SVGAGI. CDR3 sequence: CASSLGHGEAFF. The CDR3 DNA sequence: TGTGCCAGCAGTTTGGGCCACGGTGAAGCTTTCTTT.

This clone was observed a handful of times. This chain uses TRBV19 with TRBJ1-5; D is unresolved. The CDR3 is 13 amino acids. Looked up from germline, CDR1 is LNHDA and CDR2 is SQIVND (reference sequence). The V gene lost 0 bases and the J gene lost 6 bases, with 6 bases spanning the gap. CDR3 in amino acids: CASSIERVQPQHF. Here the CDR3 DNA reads TGTGCCAGTAGTATAGAGCGGGTTCAGCCCCAGCATTTT.

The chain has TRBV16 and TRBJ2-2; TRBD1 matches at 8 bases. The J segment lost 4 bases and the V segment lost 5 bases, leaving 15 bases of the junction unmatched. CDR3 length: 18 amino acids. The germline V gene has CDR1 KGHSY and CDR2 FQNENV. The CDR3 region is CASSFGDPDRVGTGELFF. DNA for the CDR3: TGTGCCAGCAGCTTTGGGGACCCGGACAGGGTTGGCACCGGGGAGCTGTTTTTT.

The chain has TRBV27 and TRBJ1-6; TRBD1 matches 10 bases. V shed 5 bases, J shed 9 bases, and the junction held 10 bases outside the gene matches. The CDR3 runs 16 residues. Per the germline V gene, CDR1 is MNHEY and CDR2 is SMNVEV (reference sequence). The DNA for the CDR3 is TGTGCCAGCAGTCCGTGGACAGGGGGGTCTGGTTCACCCCTCCACTTT. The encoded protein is CASSPWTGGSGSPLHF.

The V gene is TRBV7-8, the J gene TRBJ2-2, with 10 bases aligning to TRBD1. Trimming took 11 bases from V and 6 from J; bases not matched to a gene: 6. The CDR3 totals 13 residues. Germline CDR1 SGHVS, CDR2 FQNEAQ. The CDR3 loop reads CAGSGTGAGELFF. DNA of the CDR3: TGTGCCGGATCCGGGACAGGGGCCGGGGAGCTGTTTTTT.

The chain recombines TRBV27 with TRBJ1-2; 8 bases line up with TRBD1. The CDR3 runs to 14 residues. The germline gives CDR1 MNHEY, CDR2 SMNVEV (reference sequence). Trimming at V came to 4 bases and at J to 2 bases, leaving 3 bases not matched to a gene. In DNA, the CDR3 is TGTGCCAGCAGTTGGGACAGGTCGAACTATGGCTACACCTTC. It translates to CASSWDRSNYGYTF.

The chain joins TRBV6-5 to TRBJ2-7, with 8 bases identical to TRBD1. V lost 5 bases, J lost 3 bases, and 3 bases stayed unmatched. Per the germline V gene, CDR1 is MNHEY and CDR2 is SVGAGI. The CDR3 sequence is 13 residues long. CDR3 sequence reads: CASSKTGVYEQYF. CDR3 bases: TGTGCCAGCAGTAAGACAGGGGTCTACGAGCAGTACTTC.

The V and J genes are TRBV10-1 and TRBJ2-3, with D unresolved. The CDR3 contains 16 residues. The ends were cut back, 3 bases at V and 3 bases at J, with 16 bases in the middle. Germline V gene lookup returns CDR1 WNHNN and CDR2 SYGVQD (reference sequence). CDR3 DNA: TGCGCCAGCAGTGAACGAAAAGCGCACGGAACAGATACGCAGTATTTT. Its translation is CASSERKAHGTDTQYF.

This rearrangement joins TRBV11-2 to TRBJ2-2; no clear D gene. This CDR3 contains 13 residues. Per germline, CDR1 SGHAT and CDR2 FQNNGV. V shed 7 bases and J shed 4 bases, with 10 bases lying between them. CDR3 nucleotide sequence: TGTGCCAGCACCCCGCGTCGCACCGGGGAGCTGTTTTTT. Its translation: CASTPRRTGELFF.

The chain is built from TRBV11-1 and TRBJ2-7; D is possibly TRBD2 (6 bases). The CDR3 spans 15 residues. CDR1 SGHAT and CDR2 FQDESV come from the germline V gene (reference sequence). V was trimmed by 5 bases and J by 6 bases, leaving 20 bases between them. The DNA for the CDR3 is TGTGCCAGCAGCGCACGGGGGTTCCCGGTAACCGAGCAGTACTTC. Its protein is CASSARGFPVTEQYF.

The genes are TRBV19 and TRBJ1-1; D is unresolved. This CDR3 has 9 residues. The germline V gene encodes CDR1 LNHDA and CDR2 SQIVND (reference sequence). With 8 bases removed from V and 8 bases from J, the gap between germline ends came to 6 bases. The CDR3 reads CASFPEAFF. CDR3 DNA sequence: TGTGCCAGTTTCCCCGAAGCTTTCTTT.

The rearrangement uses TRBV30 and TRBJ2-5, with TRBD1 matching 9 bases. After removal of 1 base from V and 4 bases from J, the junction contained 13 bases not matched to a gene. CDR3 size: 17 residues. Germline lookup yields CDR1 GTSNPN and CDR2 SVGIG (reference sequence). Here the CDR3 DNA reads TGTGCCTGGAGTGCGGAAGCCGGACAGGGGAGGGGAGAGACCCAGTACTTC. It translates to CAWSAEAGQGRGETQYF.

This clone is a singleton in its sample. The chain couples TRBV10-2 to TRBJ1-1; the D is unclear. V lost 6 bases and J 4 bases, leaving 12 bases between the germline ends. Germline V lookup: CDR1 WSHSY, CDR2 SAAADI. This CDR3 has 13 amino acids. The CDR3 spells CASRNPWSTEAFF. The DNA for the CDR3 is TGCGCCAGCAGGAACCCTTGGAGCACTGAAGCTTTCTTT.

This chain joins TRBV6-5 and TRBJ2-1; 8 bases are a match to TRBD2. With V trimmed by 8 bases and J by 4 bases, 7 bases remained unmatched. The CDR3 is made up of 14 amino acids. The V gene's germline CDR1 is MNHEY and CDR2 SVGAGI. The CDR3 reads CASGGGGLYNEQFF. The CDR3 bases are TGTGCCAGCGGAGGCGGGGGGCTTTACAATGAGCAGTTCTTC.

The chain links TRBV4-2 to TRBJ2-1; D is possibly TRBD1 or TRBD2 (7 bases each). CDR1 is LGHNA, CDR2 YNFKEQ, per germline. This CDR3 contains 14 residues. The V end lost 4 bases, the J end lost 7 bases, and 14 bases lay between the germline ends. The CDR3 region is CASSLAQGGNEQFF. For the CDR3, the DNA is TGTGCCAGCAGCCTCGCCCAGGGGGGGAATGAGCAGTTCTTC.

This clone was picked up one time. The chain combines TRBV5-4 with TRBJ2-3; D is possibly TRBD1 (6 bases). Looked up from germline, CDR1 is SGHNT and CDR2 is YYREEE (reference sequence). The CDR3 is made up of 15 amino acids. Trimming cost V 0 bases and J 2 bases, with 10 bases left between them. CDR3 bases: TGTGCCAGCAGCTTGGACTGGACAGACACAGATACGCAGTATTTT. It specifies CASSLDWTDTDTQYF.

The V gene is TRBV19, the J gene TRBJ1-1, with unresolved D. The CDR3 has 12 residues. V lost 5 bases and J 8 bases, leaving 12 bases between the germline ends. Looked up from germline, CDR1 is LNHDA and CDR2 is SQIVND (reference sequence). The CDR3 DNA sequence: TGTGCCAGTAGTCGGGCAGCCAGGGAAGCTTTCTTT. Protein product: CASSRAAREAFF.

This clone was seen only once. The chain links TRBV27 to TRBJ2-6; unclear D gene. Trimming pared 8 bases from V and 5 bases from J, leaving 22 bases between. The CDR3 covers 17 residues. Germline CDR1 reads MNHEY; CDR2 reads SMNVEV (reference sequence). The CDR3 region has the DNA TGTGCCAGCCGTAGGTCGGCCGCCCTCGTAAGGGCCAACGTCCTGACTTTC. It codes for CASRRSAALVRANVLTF.

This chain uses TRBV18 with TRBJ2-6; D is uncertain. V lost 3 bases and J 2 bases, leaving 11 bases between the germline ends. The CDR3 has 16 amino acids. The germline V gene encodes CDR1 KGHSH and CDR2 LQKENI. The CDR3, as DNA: TGTGCCAGCTCACCTGGAACGGGCGCTGGGGCCAACGTCCTGACTTTC. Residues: CASSPGTGAGANVLTF.

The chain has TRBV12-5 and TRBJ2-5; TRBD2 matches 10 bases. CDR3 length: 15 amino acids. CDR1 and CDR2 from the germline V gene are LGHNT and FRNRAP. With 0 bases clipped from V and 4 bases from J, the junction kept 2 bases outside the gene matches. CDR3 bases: TGTGCTAGTGGTTTGGTGCTAGCGGGGGTAGAGACCCAGTACTTC. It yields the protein CASGLVLAGVETQYF.

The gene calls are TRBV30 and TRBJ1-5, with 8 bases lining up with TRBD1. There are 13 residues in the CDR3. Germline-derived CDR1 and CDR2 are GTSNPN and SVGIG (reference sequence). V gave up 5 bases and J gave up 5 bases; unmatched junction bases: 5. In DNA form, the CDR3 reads TGTGCCTGGCAAACGGACAGGGATCAGCCCCAGCATTTT. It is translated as CAWQTDRDQPQHF.

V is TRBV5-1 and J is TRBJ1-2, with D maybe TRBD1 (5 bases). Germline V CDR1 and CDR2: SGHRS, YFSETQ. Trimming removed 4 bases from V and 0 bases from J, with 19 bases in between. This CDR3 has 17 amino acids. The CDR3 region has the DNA TGCGCCAGCAGCACAGGAGGTACAACAAGAGCTAACTATGGCTACACCTTC. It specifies CASSTGGTTRANYGYTF.

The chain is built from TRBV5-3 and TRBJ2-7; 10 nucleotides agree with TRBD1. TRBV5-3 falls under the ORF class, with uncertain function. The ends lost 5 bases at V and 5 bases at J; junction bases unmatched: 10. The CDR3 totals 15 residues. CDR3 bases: TGTGCCAGAAGAACCGGGACAGGGGTTTGGGACGAGCAGTACTTC. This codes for CARRTGTGVWDEQYF.

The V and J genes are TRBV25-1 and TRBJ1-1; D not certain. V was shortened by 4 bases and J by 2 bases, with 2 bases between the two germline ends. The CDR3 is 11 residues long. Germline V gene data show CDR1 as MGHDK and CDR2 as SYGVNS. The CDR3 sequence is CASSANTEAFF. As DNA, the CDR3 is TGTGCCAGCAGTGCAAACACTGAAGCTTTCTTT.